This entry lists 4 T cell receptor beta chains sequenced from one sample in a study of cytomegalovirus exposure and HLA in healthy donors. In the PCR, 60 Vbeta and 13 Jbeta primers were used. Generated by immunoSEQ multiplex PCR, the TCRdb table keeps only in-frame clones and is missing some. This sample has 120,000 to 150,000 clones; over 55% occur once, and the top ten carry less than 2.5%. The sample was PBMCs. The source is a man in his forties or fifties in good health and CMV-seronegative.

The rearrangement links TRBV7-2 to TRBJ2-2; tentatively, D is TRBD2 (6 bases). The CDR3 extends over 14 amino acids. Germline V gives CDR1 SGHTA, CDR2 FQGNSA. V was pared by 0 bases and J by 8 bases, with 10 bases between. This CDR3 is CASSLAGREGELFF. DNA for the CDR3: TGTGCCAGCAGCTTAGCAGGACGGGAGGGGGAGCTGTTTTTT.

V gene TRBV19 combines with J gene TRBJ1-2, with TRBD1 as a possible D gene (5 bases). Germline CDR1 LNHDA, CDR2 SQIVND (reference sequence). The CDR3 extends over 14 amino acids. The V end lost 4 bases, the J end lost 4 bases, and 13 bases lay between the germline ends. This CDR3 is CASSTGLGIYGYTF. CDR3 coding DNA: TGTGCCAGTAGTACGGGACTGGGGATCTATGGCTACACCTTC.

The CDR3: CASSVAGSTDTQYF. As DNA, the CDR3 is TGTGCCAGCAGTGTAGCGGGAAGCACAGATACGCAGTATTTT. The chain joins TRBV28 to TRBJ2-3, with 8 bases lining up with TRBD2. This CDR3 region has 14 residues. The V and J ends lost 5 bases and 0 bases, in that order; junction bases with no gene match: 1. The V gene's germline CDR1 is MDHEN and CDR2 SYDVKM.

About this clone: Germline and junction disagree at one end, which may indicate a read error. This rearrangement joins TRBV10-2 to TRBJ1-6, with D possibly matching TRBD1 (6 bases). Germline-derived CDR1 and CDR2 are WSHSY and SAAADI. The CDR3 is 15 amino acids. The CDR3 spells CASGTGLSYNSPLNF. DNA of the CDR3: TGCGCCAGCGGAACAGGGTTATCCTATAATTCACCCCTCAACTTT.